These 2 T cell receptor beta chains share one sample of origin, sequenced in a study of CD8 T cells in ankylosing spondylitis. Study observations and caveats: In ankylosing spondylitis blood, a motif of roughly eight highly homologous TCR beta variants appeared characteristic.

These TCRs are of unknown antigen specificity. Via MiXCR, TCRdb re-called the 5' RACE reads, giving one row per CDR3 protein. Of just under 550,000 distinct CDR3 sequences in the sample, about 13% are singletons; the top ten hold approximately 6.3%. The sequenced sample consisted of blood, either unsorted or a sorted T cell fraction (not recorded which). These receptors were obtained from a male donor with ankylosing spondylitis.

This clonotype has just a few counts. V is TRBV28 and J is TRBJ2-2, with 10 bases identical to TRBD1. The CDR3 has 16 residues. After removal of 5 bases from V and 4 bases from J, the junction contained 7 bases not matched to a gene. Germline CDR1 reads MDHEN; CDR2 reads SYDVKM. CDR3 nucleotide sequence: TGTGCCAGCAGTCGAGACAGGGGGCGTCGCACCGGGGAGCTGTTTTTT. Translation: CASSRDRGRRTGELFF.

This clonotype appeared a few times. The rearrangement joins TRBV2 to TRBJ1-5; D is possibly TRBD1 (5 bases). With 3 bases removed from V and 4 bases from J, the gap between germline ends came to 13 bases. This CDR3 spans 15 amino acids. CDR1 is SNHLY and CDR2 is FYNNEI in the germline V gene. The CDR3 region has the DNA TGTGCCAGCAGTGACGATTGGGGGATGAATCAGCCCCAGCATTTT. This codes for CASSDDWGMNQPQHF.